This T cell receptor (beta chain) was obtained from a study of CD8+CD57+ T cells in acquired aplastic anemia. Whole-study results and caveats: A significant difference in CD8+ Simpson's diversity between patients and controls was not found. Around 27 sequences, all CD8+ CDR3, were shared between patients and controls.

This clonotype was detected many times. Antigen: not known. Germline CDR1 reads SGHTA; CDR2 reads FQGNSA. The junction had 7 bases not matched to a gene; V was cut back by 2 bases and J by 1 base. The CDR3 is 18 residues long. Investigators profiled TCR beta VDJ and CDR3 from genomic DNA template. One entry per CDR3 protein, called by TCRdb with MiXCR from the reads. In the table there are hundreds of thousands of distinct CDR3 sequences, roughly 64% of which are singletons. Sequencing was performed on sorted CD4+, CD8+, or CD8+CD57+ T cells (not recorded which) from PBMCs. The chain combines TRBV7-2 with TRBJ2-3; TRBD2 matches at 12 bases. This clonotype originated in a human donor in good health, serving as a control. The CDR3 is CASSLFATSGGRTDTQYF. In nucleotides, the CDR3 is TGTGCCAGCAGCTTATTCGCGACTAGCGGGGGTCGCACAGATACGCAGTATTTT.